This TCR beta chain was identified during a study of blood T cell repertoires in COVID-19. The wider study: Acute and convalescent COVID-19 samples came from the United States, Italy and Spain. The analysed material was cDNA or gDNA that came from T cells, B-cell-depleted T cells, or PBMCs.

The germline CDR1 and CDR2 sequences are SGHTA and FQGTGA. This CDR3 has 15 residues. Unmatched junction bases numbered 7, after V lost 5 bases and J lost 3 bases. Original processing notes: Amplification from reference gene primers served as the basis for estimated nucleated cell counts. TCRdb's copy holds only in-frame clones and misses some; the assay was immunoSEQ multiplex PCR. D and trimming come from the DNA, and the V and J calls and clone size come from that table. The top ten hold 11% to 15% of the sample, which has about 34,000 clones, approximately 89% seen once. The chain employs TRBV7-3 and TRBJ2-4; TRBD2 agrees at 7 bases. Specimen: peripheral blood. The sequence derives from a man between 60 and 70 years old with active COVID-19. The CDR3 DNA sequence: TGTGCCAGCAGCAAAGGGAGCGGGAACAAAAACATTCAGTACTTC. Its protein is CASSKGSGNKNIQYF.